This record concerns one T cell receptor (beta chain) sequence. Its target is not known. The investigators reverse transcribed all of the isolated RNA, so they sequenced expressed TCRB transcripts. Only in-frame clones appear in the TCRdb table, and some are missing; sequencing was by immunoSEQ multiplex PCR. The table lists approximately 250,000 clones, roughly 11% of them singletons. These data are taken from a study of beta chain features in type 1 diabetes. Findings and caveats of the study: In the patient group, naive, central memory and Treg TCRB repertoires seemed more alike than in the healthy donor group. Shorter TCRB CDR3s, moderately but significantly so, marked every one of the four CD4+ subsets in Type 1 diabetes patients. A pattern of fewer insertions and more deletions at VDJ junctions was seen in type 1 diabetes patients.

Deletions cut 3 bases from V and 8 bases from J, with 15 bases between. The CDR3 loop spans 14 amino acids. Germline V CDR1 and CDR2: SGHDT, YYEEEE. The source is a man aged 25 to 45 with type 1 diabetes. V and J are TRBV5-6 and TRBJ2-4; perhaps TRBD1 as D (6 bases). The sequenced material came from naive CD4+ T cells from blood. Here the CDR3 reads CASSSLTGLDIQYF. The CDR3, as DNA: TGTGCCAGCAGCTCCCTGACAGGCCTGGACATTCAGTACTTC.